Below, one TCR beta chain is given with its context. This CDR3 comprises 12 residues. V shed 5 bases and J shed 6 bases, with 10 bases lying between them. TCRdb's copy holds only in-frame clones and misses some; the assay was immunoSEQ multiplex PCR. The sample lists 200,000 to 250,000 clones, 70% to 85% seen once, with roughly 1.8% in the top ten. This sample is drawn from a study of blood T cell repertoires in COVID-19. This sequence was found in a man aged 55-75 years who had recovered from COVID-19. What was sequenced was PBMCs or T cells enriched from blood (not recorded which). The chain links TRBV12-3 or TRBV12-4 to TRBJ1-2; D unclear. CDR3 DNA sequence: TGTGCCAGCAGTACCGGGAGCGATGGCTACACCTTC. Its translation is CASSTGSDGYTF.